Reported below is one T cell receptor (beta chain). Its antigen remains unknown. This record comes from a study of T cells expressing NK-cell markers. Study information: Eight donors were sequenced, seven testing HCMV-seropositive and one testing seronegative. Points from the study as a whole: Four of the donors also had these clonotypes leading their CD3+CD56-NKG2C+ fraction.

The cDNA for TCR beta came from 5'RACE template switching with UMIs. TCRdb re-called the 5' RACE reads and gives one entry per CDR3 protein, without DNA. Found here are 200,000 to 300,000 distinct CDR3 sequences; the top ten clones hold 0.3% to 0.45%. This CDR3 is 15 amino acids long. Looked up from germline, CDR1 is MNHNS and CDR2 is SASEGT. The sequenced sample was blood T cells: a sorted CD56 or NKG2C T cell subset, CD4+ or CD8+ T cells, or bulk PBMC T cells (not recorded which). J is TRBJ2-1 and V is TRBV6-1; TCRdb's D call of TRBD1 is untestable without DNA. The TCR was taken from a man aged 18 to 29 in good health. CDR3 region: CASSDGHGSYNEQFF.